What follows describes a single T cell receptor (beta chain). This record comes from a study of blood T cell repertoires in COVID-19. Across the study: Nucleic acid was either cDNA or gDNA, and it came from T cells, B-cell-depleted T cells, or PBMCs.

The CDR3 runs to 15 residues. Germline CDR1 MNHEY, CDR2 SVGEGT. The V gene end was trimmed by 2 bases and the J gene end by 0 bases; junction bases not matched to a gene: 2. The method was immunoSEQ multiplex PCR; TCRdb's version includes in-frame clones alone and lacks a portion of them. This sample carries over 200,000 clones, approximately 86% of them seen once, and the ten largest clones take roughly 0.8%. The specimen was peripheral blood. The clonotype originates from a woman in her thirties with acute or convalescent COVID-19. V usage is TRBV6-2 or TRBV6-3 and J usage is TRBJ2-3, with TRBD2 matching 7 bases. The CDR3 region has the DNA TGTGCCAGCAGTTACGCGGGGGACAGCACAGATACGCAGTATTTT. Translating it yields CASSYAGDSTDTQYF.